The 25 T cell receptor beta chains in this list originate from one sample, sequenced in a study of technical replicates of blood from several donors. The repertoire was sequenced with immunoSEQ multiplex PCR; TCRdb's copy has only in-frame clones and lacks some. The repertoire holds approximately 81,000 clones, with under 97% as singletons. The sample comprised T cells isolated from PBMCs. Receptors were obtained from a human donor in good health.

The V and J genes are TRBV30 and TRBJ2-5; 7 bases line up with TRBD1. The germline V gene encodes CDR1 GTSNPN and CDR2 SVGIG (reference sequence). J gave up 7 bases and V 3 bases, and 8 bases lay outside the gene matches. This CDR3 has 13 amino acids. The CDR3 here is CAWRRDSGGTQYF. The CDR3 DNA reads as TGTGCCTGGAGGAGGGACAGTGGCGGGACCCAGTACTTC.

The chain is built from TRBV5-6 and TRBJ2-1; possible D gene TRBD2, 5 bases. V lost 2 bases, J lost 10 bases, and 13 bases lay in between. The CDR3 totals 13 residues. From germline, CDR1 is SGHDT and CDR2 YYEEEE. The CDR3 sequence is CASSFRTEAEQFF. The CDR3 DNA reads TGTGCCAGCAGCTTCCGGACGGAGGCGGAGCAGTTCTTC.

The chain uses TRBV9 and TRBJ1-2; D gene ambiguous. The V and J ends lost 6 bases and 6 bases respectively, with 15 bases between them. In germline, CDR1 is SGDLS, CDR2 YYNGEE. CDR3 length equals 13 residues. The CDR3 region is CASIGRPSHGYTF. CDR3 DNA: TGTGCCAGCATTGGCAGGCCTAGCCATGGCTACACCTTC.

V and J are TRBV10-3 and TRBJ2-7, with 10 bases fitting TRBD1. The V and J ends lost 0 bases and 4 bases, in that order; junction bases with no gene match: 15. CDR3 length: 19 amino acids. Looked up from germline, CDR1 is ENHRY and CDR2 is SYGVKD. The CDR3 nucleotides are TGTGCCATCAGTGAGTCACTCGGTAGGGGGACAGGGGCCCCGTACGAGCAGTACTTC. Its translation: CAISESLGRGTGAPYEQYF.

The gene calls are TRBV14 and TRBJ1-3, with 8 bases aligning to TRBD1. CDR3 length equals 15 residues. V shed 3 bases and J 3 bases; nucleotides not matched to a gene: 4. CDR1 and CDR2 from the germline V gene are SGHDN and FVKESK. The CDR3 DNA sequence: TGTGCCAGCAGCCATGGACAGGGACGTGGAAACACCATATATTTT. Its translation is CASSHGQGRGNTIYF.

This clone was recorded once. This sequence joins TRBV6-1 and TRBJ2-1, with a weak D call TRBD2 (6 bases). Trimming shortened V by 8 bases and J by 4 bases, and 18 bases separated the two germline ends. The CDR3 loop spans 15 amino acids. Germline-derived CDR1 and CDR2 are MNHNS and SASEGT. The CDR3 nucleotides are TGTGCCAGCGGGGTAGCGGTGATTTCTTACAATGAGCAGTTCTTC. Its protein is CASGVAVISYNEQFF.

This chain joins TRBV13 and TRBJ1-3; TRBD1 might be the D (6 bases). The germline CDR1 and CDR2 sequences are PRHDT and FYEKMQ (reference sequence). The V and J ends lost 5 bases and 3 bases respectively, with 8 bases between them. CDR3 length: 13 amino acids. In DNA form, the CDR3 reads TGTGCCAGCAGCCACAGGGTTGGAAACACCATATATTTT. It translates to CASSHRVGNTIYF.

A single count supports this clone. This sequence joins TRBV29-1 and TRBJ2-3; 8 bases are a match to TRBD2. The germline V gene has CDR1 SQVTM and CDR2 ANQGSEA. V shed 6 bases and J 0 bases; nucleotides not matched to a gene: 8. This CDR3 region has 15 residues. The CDR3 region has the DNA TGCAGCGTGCCTACTAGCGGTCCTAGCACAGATACGCAGTATTTT. Translated: CSVPTSGPSTDTQYF.

V is TRBV27 and J is TRBJ2-5; 10 nucleotides agree with TRBD2. Losses at the gene ends were 8 bases for V and 1 base for J; bases not matched to a gene: 7. The length of the CDR3 is 15 residues. CDR1 and CDR2 (germline): MNHEY, SMNVEV (reference sequence). The CDR3 nucleotides read TGTGCCAGCGGCTTAGGGACTAGCGTCCAAGAGACCCAGTACTTC. Translated, it gives CASGLGTSVQETQYF.

This chain links TRBV7-9 with TRBJ1-4, with D possibly TRBD1 on 6 matching bases. The CDR3 loop spans 16 amino acids. V lost 5 bases, J lost 4 bases, and 17 bases lay in between. Germline V CDR1 and CDR2: SEHNR, FQNEAQ (reference sequence). CDR3 loop: CASSPPGQPFNEKLFF. The CDR3 DNA is TGTGCCAGCAGCCCACCCGGACAGCCTTTTAATGAAAAACTGTTTTTT.

The chain employs TRBV19 and TRBJ2-1; 11 nucleotides match TRBD2. Germline loops: CDR1 LNHDA, CDR2 SQIVND (reference sequence). V trimming: 6 bases; J trimming: 7 bases; junction bases outside the gene matches: 8. This CDR3 spans 15 amino acids. CDR3 region: CASRPGLAEGNEQFF. As DNA, the CDR3 is TGTGCCAGTAGGCCGGGACTAGCGGAGGGGAATGAGCAGTTCTTC.

This chain's CDR3 is CASSPVGTDTDTQYF. In DNA, the CDR3 is TGCGCCAGCAGCCCCGTAGGGACAGACACAGATACGCAGTATTTT. The genes are TRBV4-1 and TRBJ2-3, with TRBD1 matching over 7 bases. Trimming removed 4 bases from V and 2 bases from J; junction bases left unmatched: 6. CDR3 length: 15 residues. The germline V gene encodes CDR1 MGHRA and CDR2 YSYEKL.

This chain connects TRBV7-9 to TRBJ2-1, with D tentatively TRBD2 (6 bases). Trimming pared 4 bases from V and 8 bases from J, leaving 24 bases between. The length of the CDR3 is 17 residues. In germline, CDR1 is SEHNR, CDR2 FQNEAQ (reference sequence). CDR3 sequence: CASSCSDCGTGVDEQFF. The CDR3 DNA follows: TGTGCCAGCAGCTGTTCCGATTGCGGGACCGGTGTGGATGAGCAGTTCTTC.

The chain combines TRBV19 with TRBJ1-1, with a possible D match to TRBD1 (6 bases). The CDR3 length is 14 residues. V lost 7 bases and J lost 4, with 16 bases in between. Germline V CDR1 and CDR2: LNHDA, SQIVND (reference sequence). CDR3 sequence reads: CASMLSGDITEAFF. The CDR3 DNA follows: TGTGCCAGTATGTTGTCCGGGGACATCACTGAAGCTTTCTTT.

The rearrangement joins TRBV18 to TRBJ2-1, with TRBD1 identical over 10 bases. J gave up 10 bases and V 3 bases, and 15 bases lay outside the gene matches. CDR3 length equals 17 residues. Germline V gene data show CDR1 as KGHSH and CDR2 as LQKENI. CDR3 nucleotide sequence: TGTGCCAGCTCACCGTGGTCCGGGACAGGGGACTATGCGGAGCAGTTCTTC. This translates into CASSPWSGTGDYAEQFF.

This rearrangement joins TRBV7-2 to TRBJ1-2; D not resolved. CDR1 is SGHTA, CDR2 FQGNSA, per germline. The CDR3 spans 14 residues. V lost 6 bases, J lost 4 bases, and 15 bases lay in between. The CDR3 DNA follows: TGTGCCAGCAGTTTCCAAGGAGTTTCCTATGGCTACACCTTC. Its translation is CASSFQGVSYGYTF.

The chain employs TRBV2 and TRBJ2-7; TRBD2 agrees at 14 bases. CDR3 length: 15 residues. Looked up from germline, CDR1 is SNHLY and CDR2 is FYNNEI. V lost 8 bases to trimming and J lost 4 bases; unmatched junction nucleotides: 7. The CDR3 reads CASPGTSGSLYEQYF. In DNA form, the CDR3 reads TGTGCCAGCCCCGGGACTAGCGGGAGCTTATACGAGCAGTACTTC.

This clone was seen a single time. The chain has TRBV29-1 and TRBJ1-3; 7 positions match TRBD1. Germline CDR1 is SQVTM and CDR2 is ANQGSEA. The CDR3 loop spans 12 amino acids. V lost 7 bases, J lost 4 bases, and 4 bases stayed unmatched. CDR3: CSGAGGGNTIYF. CDR3 DNA: TGCAGCGGCGCAGGGGGAGGAAACACCATATATTTT.

About this clone itself: An end of the junction differs from the germline gene, which may be a read error. The chain carries TRBV5-8 and TRBJ1-2, with D possibly matching TRBD1 (6 bases). Germline CDR1 and CDR2: SGHTS and YDEGEE. The CDR3 is 9 residues long. In DNA, the CDR3 is TGTGCCAGCAGCCATCAGGGGTACTTC. Its protein is CASSHQGYF.

This chain uses TRBV11-2 with TRBJ2-7; 8 positions match TRBD1. The CDR3 is 15 amino acids. Germline CDR1 is SGHAT and CDR2 is FQNNGV. J gave up 5 bases and V 5 bases, and 11 bases lay outside the gene matches. The CDR3 DNA follows: TGTGCCAGCAGCGGAAAGACAGGGGCCAGCAACGAGCAGTACTTC. Amino acid sequence: CASSGKTGASNEQYF.

V is TRBV4-2 and J is TRBJ2-1, with 8 nucleotides matching TRBD2. The CDR3 consists of 16 residues. Germline lookup yields CDR1 LGHNA and CDR2 YNFKEQ. Germline trimming cut 3 bases from V and 4 bases from J; bases unmatched to any gene: 8. The CDR3 DNA sequence: TGTGCCAGCAGCCACCCGGGACTAGACGGTTACAATGAGCAGTTCTTC. Protein sequence: CASSHPGLDGYNEQFF.

V usage is TRBV7-2 and J usage is TRBJ1-2; perhaps TRBD1 as D (6 bases). V lost 1 base and J 4 bases, leaving 10 bases between the germline ends. The CDR3 loop spans 14 amino acids. Germline-derived CDR1 and CDR2 are SGHTA and FQGNSA. The CDR3 reads CASSLGGQPYGYTF. The CDR3 nucleotides are TGTGCCAGCAGCTTAGGGGGGCAGCCCTATGGCTACACCTTC.

This chain uses TRBV27 with TRBJ2-1; a possible D gene is TRBD1 (6 bases). CDR3 size: 15 residues. Germline V gene lookup returns CDR1 MNHEY and CDR2 SMNVEV (reference sequence). Trimming pared 5 bases from V and 4 bases from J, leaving 15 bases between. CDR3 DNA: TGTGCCAGCAGTAACCGGGACAAGCCGTACAATGAGCAGTTCTTC. It is translated as CASSNRDKPYNEQFF.

The chain links TRBV25-1 to TRBJ1-2; perhaps TRBD1 as D (5 bases). Germline V gene data show CDR1 as MGHDK and CDR2 as SYGVNS. V was cut by 2 bases and J by 4 bases, with 14 bases left in between. There are 15 residues in the CDR3. CDR3: CASSERAGYTYGYTF. CDR3 DNA sequence: TGTGCCAGCAGTGAACGGGCAGGGTATACCTATGGCTACACCTTC.

The chain is built from TRBV11-2 and TRBJ1-4; tentatively, D is TRBD1 (5 bases). The V end was cut by 4 bases, the J end by 8 bases, with 11 bases between. The CDR3 spans 13 residues. The germline CDR1 and CDR2 sequences are SGHAT and FQNNGV. The CDR3 nucleotides are TGTGCCAGCAGCTGGGGGGAGAGGGAAAAACTGTTTTTT. Translated, it gives CASSWGEREKLFF. Filled out from reference TRBV11-2 and TRBJ1-4, the complete variable domain reads EAGVAQSPRYKIIEKRQSVAFWCNPISGHATLYWYQQILGQGPKLLIQFQNNGVVDDSQLPKDRFSAERLKGVDSTLKIQPAKLEDSAVYLCASSWGEREKLFFGSGTQLSVL.